The entry below gives a single T cell receptor (beta chain) sequence along with its context. Its antigen is as yet unknown. The sample originates from a study of cytomegalovirus exposure and HLA in healthy donors. Study-level background: Samples from HLA-typed donors yielded about 85 million unique TCRs in an early data release. Among several hundred genotyped donors, roughly 80% fell in the Caucasian-associated ancestry cluster.

This CDR3 spans 15 amino acids. Germline CDR1 is SGHNT and CDR2 is YYREEE (reference sequence). Trimming removed 0 bases at V and 7 bases at J, with 16 bases between. Study-wide results and caveats: A few chains linked to CMV were shown in vitro to be specific for CMV antigens.

This PCR relied on a set of 60 Vbeta primers and 13 Jbeta primers. Some clones are missing from TCRdb's copy, which holds only in-frame ones; the method was immunoSEQ multiplex PCR. The table lists around 220,000 clones, around 80% of them singletons. This receptor was identified in a middle-aged man in good health and CMV-seronegative. The chain joins TRBV5-4 to TRBJ1-2; a possible D gene is TRBD1 (6 bases). Sequenced sample: PBMCs. The CDR3 here is CASSLGQATMGGYTF. CDR3 in DNA: TGTGCCAGCAGCTTGGGACAGGCCACAATGGGTGGCTACACCTTC.